The clone carrying this TCR beta chain was recorded only once. Distinct nucleotide sequences in the sample also encode this CDR3. The record originates from a study of shared clonotypes between healthy human individuals. The CDR3 sequence is 14 residues long. Germline CDR1 reads LGHNA; CDR2 reads YSLEER. With 1 base removed from V and 1 base from J, the gap between germline ends came to 7 bases. Assay: immunoSEQ multiplex PCR; the TCRdb copy retains only in-frame clones and omits some. The sample holds a few million clones; roughly 95% are singletons and the top ten take 0.13%. J is TRBJ1-1 and V is TRBV4-3; no clear D gene. Sequencing was carried out using naive CD4+ T cells sorted from blood. Subset described: CD45RA+ positively selected. This TCR came from a young man in good health. The DNA of the CDR3 is TGCGCCAGCAGCCAAGGACGGGAGAACACTGAAGCTTTCTTT. Amino acids: CASSQGRENTEAFF.